A selection of T cell receptor beta chains follows, all from one sample in a study of T cell responses to AZD1222 COVID-19 vaccine. Sequencing used immunoSEQ multiplex PCR; TCRdb keeps in-frame clones, though not all of them. Of approximately 130,000 clones in the sample, 90% to 95% were seen once. The sequences come from peripheral blood, collected on day 0 of AZD1222 vaccination. These receptors all stem from an adult in good health. Each CDR3 is given with its conserved first and last residue. The order of the fields is CDR3 DNA, CDR3 protein, V gene, CDR3 length, clone size, J gene, D gene. D genes are given only for firm matches. Where a row states a size, it is once, few, many or the class of an expanded clone; other rows omit it.

cdr3_nt: TGCGCCAGCAGGGGGATGACTTCTAACTATGGCTACACCTTC; cdr3_aa: CASRGMTSNYGYTF; v_call: TRBV5-1; cdr3_length: 14; clone_size: -; j_call: TRBJ1-2; d_call: -
cdr3_nt: TGTGCCAGCAGCCCCGGGACTAGTTCCTTTGCTGAGCAGTTCTTC; cdr3_aa: CASSPGTSSFAEQFF; v_call: TRBV6-2/TRBV6-3; cdr3_length: 15; clone_size: -; j_call: TRBJ2-1; d_call: TRBD2
cdr3_nt: TGTGCCTGGAGTGAGGGGGGCTCCCGCACCTTC; cdr3_aa: CAWSEGGSRTF; v_call: TRBV30; cdr3_length: 11; clone_size: -; j_call: TRBJ2-7; d_call: -
cdr3_nt: TGTGCCAGCAGGGCATGGGACTATGGCTACACCTTC; cdr3_aa: CASRAWDYGYTF; v_call: TRBV6-5; cdr3_length: 12; clone_size: once; j_call: TRBJ1-2; d_call: -
cdr3_nt: TGTGCCAGTAGTACCCGGACAGGGGGCGCGAAAGAGACCCAGTACTTC; cdr3_aa: CASSTRTGGAKETQYF; v_call: TRBV19; cdr3_length: 16; clone_size: -; j_call: TRBJ2-5; d_call: TRBD1
cdr3_nt: TGTGCCAGCAGTTTATCTGGGGTAATCGATAATTCACCCCTCCACTTT; cdr3_aa: CASSLSGVIDNSPLHF; v_call: TRBV27; cdr3_length: 16; clone_size: -; j_call: TRBJ1-6; d_call: -
cdr3_nt: TGTGCCTGCGGTACGGGACAGGGACTTTTAGGAAACACCATATATTTT; cdr3_aa: CACGTGQGLLGNTIYF; v_call: TRBV30; cdr3_length: 16; clone_size: -; j_call: TRBJ1-3; d_call: TRBD1
cdr3_nt: TGTGCCAGCAGCAACCAAGGGACGGGAAACACCATATATTTT; cdr3_aa: CASSNQGTGNTIYF; v_call: TRBV28; cdr3_length: 14; clone_size: -; j_call: TRBJ1-3; d_call: -
cdr3_nt: TGTGCCAGCAGTTTGACGGACGATAACTATGGCTACACCTTC; cdr3_aa: CASSLTDDNYGYTF; v_call: TRBV28; cdr3_length: 14; clone_size: -; j_call: TRBJ1-2; d_call: -
cdr3_nt: TGTGCCAGCAGCCAAGACGAGGGCTTCCAACAGCCCCAGCATTTT; cdr3_aa: CASSQDEGFQQPQHF; v_call: TRBV4-2; cdr3_length: 15; clone_size: once; j_call: TRBJ1-5; d_call: -
cdr3_nt: TGTGCCAGCAGACCTCGGGGGGGCACTGAAGCTTTCTTT; cdr3_aa: CASRPRGGTEAFF; v_call: TRBV7-9; cdr3_length: 13; clone_size: -; j_call: TRBJ1-1; d_call: -
cdr3_nt: TGTGCCACCCACGGACAGCGTAATGAAAAACTGTTTTTT; cdr3_aa: CATHGQRNEKLFF; v_call: TRBV10-3; cdr3_length: 13; clone_size: once; j_call: TRBJ1-4; d_call: -
cdr3_nt: TGTGCCAGCAGTCCTGGACTCTCCTATGGCTACACCTTC; cdr3_aa: CASSPGLSYGYTF; v_call: TRBV6-6; cdr3_length: 13; clone_size: -; j_call: TRBJ1-2; d_call: -
cdr3_nt: TGTGCCAGCAGCCGCCGGGACAGGGATTTCTATAATTCACCCCTCCACTTT; cdr3_aa: CASSRRDRDFYNSPLHF; v_call: TRBV13; cdr3_length: 17; clone_size: -; j_call: TRBJ1-6; d_call: TRBD1
cdr3_nt: TGTGCCAGCAGCGCGACTAGCGGGGCCTACGAGCAGTACTTC; cdr3_aa: CASSATSGAYEQYF; v_call: TRBV9; cdr3_length: 14; clone_size: -; j_call: TRBJ2-7; d_call: TRBD2
cdr3_nt: TGTGCCAGCACCCTCCCTCTGGGTGAAAAACTGTTTTTT; cdr3_aa: CASTLPLGEKLFF; v_call: TRBV2; cdr3_length: 13; clone_size: once; j_call: TRBJ1-4; d_call: -
cdr3_nt: TGCAGTGCTATGCTAAGGGCTGAGCAGTTCTTC; cdr3_aa: CSAMLRAEQFF; v_call: TRBV20-1; cdr3_length: 11; clone_size: -; j_call: TRBJ2-1; d_call: -
cdr3_nt: TGTGCCACCAGCAGAGGTGGGGGGAGGAACACTGAAGCTTTCTTT; cdr3_aa: CATSRGGGRNTEAFF; v_call: TRBV15; cdr3_length: 15; clone_size: few; j_call: TRBJ1-1; d_call: -
cdr3_nt: TGTGCCAGCAGTTTACAGGGTGGCGGGCAGCCCCAGCATTTT; cdr3_aa: CASSLQGGGQPQHF; v_call: TRBV28; cdr3_length: 14; clone_size: -; j_call: TRBJ1-5; d_call: -
cdr3_nt: TGCGCCAGCAGCTGGAACGGGCAGGGAACTAATGAGCAGTTCTTC; cdr3_aa: CASSWNGQGTNEQFF; v_call: TRBV4-3; cdr3_length: 15; clone_size: -; j_call: TRBJ2-1; d_call: -
cdr3_nt: TGTGCCAGCAGCTCGTCAGTACAAGAGACCCAGTACTTC; cdr3_aa: CASSSSVQETQYF; v_call: TRBV7-9; cdr3_length: 13; clone_size: -; j_call: TRBJ2-5; d_call: -
cdr3_nt: TGTGCCAGCAGCCAAGTGACGGATCCCTATGGCTACACCTTC; cdr3_aa: CASSQVTDPYGYTF; v_call: TRBV4-2; cdr3_length: 14; clone_size: -; j_call: TRBJ1-2; d_call: -
cdr3_nt: TGTGCCAGCAGGGAGGGGAGCTCTGGAAACACCATATATTTT; cdr3_aa: CASREGSSGNTIYF; v_call: TRBV2; cdr3_length: 14; clone_size: once; j_call: TRBJ1-3; d_call: -
cdr3_nt: TGTGCCAGCAGCCTTACAGGGAACTCTGGAAACACCATATATTTT; cdr3_aa: CASSLTGNSGNTIYF; v_call: TRBV7-9; cdr3_length: 15; clone_size: -; j_call: TRBJ1-3; d_call: -
cdr3_nt: TGTGCCAGCAGTTACCAGGGTACGGCTTTCTTT; cdr3_aa: CASSYQGTAFF; v_call: TRBV6-6; cdr3_length: 11; clone_size: -; j_call: TRBJ1-1; d_call: -
cdr3_nt: TGTGCCAGCAGGTTTGGGGATTCACCCCTCCACTTT; cdr3_aa: CASRFGDSPLHF; v_call: TRBV6-5; cdr3_length: 12; clone_size: -; j_call: TRBJ1-6; d_call: -
cdr3_nt: TGCGCCAGCAGCACAGTAGCGACCAGCTCCGAGCAGTACTTC; cdr3_aa: CASSTVATSSEQYF; v_call: TRBV5-1; cdr3_length: 14; clone_size: -; j_call: TRBJ2-7; d_call: -
cdr3_nt: TGTGCCAGCAGCCAATGGGACTTAAACACCGGGGAGCTGTTTTTT; cdr3_aa: CASSQWDLNTGELFF; v_call: TRBV3-1/TRBV3-2; cdr3_length: 15; clone_size: -; j_call: TRBJ2-2; d_call: -
cdr3_nt: TGTGCCAGCAGCGCCCGTTTGGGGGCCGAAAACACCATATATTTT; cdr3_aa: CASSARLGAENTIYF; v_call: TRBV7-9; cdr3_length: 15; clone_size: -; j_call: TRBJ1-3; d_call: -
cdr3_nt: TGTGCCAGCAGTAGGGCAGGGGGCGGGAATTCACCCCTCCACTTT; cdr3_aa: CASSRAGGGNSPLHF; v_call: TRBV6-5; cdr3_length: 15; clone_size: -; j_call: TRBJ1-6; d_call: TRBD1
cdr3_nt: TGTGCCAGCAGCTTAGTAACTTATAGCAATCAGCCCCAGCATTTT; cdr3_aa: CASSLVTYSNQPQHF; v_call: TRBV7-2; cdr3_length: 15; clone_size: -; j_call: TRBJ1-5; d_call: -
cdr3_nt: TGTGCCAGCAGCGTAGGGTTTGCCTCTGGAAACACCATATATTTT; cdr3_aa: CASSVGFASGNTIYF; v_call: TRBV9; cdr3_length: 15; clone_size: -; j_call: TRBJ1-3; d_call: -
cdr3_nt: TGTGCCATCAGTGATCGGGGAGGGGGACGGGGGATGTTTGGCTACACCTTC; cdr3_aa: CAISDRGGGRGMFGYTF; v_call: TRBV10-3; cdr3_length: 17; clone_size: -; j_call: TRBJ1-2; d_call: -
cdr3_nt: TGTGCCAGTAGTATCTCCCCTTTGGGGACTGAAGCTTTCTTT; cdr3_aa: CASSISPLGTEAFF; v_call: TRBV19; cdr3_length: 14; clone_size: -; j_call: TRBJ1-1; d_call: -
cdr3_nt: TGTGCCAGCAGCTCTCCCGCGGGTGGGGGTAATGAAAAACTGTTTTTT; cdr3_aa: CASSSPAGGGNEKLFF; v_call: TRBV4-2; cdr3_length: 16; clone_size: -; j_call: TRBJ1-4; d_call: -
cdr3_nt: TGTGCCAGCAGTTCCCTAGGTCGGGGTAGCAATCAGCCCCAGCATTTT; cdr3_aa: CASSSLGRGSNQPQHF; v_call: TRBV27; cdr3_length: 16; clone_size: -; j_call: TRBJ1-5; d_call: -
cdr3_nt: TGTGCCAGCAGCCCAGGGGGGAATTGGAATTCACCCCTCCACTTT; cdr3_aa: CASSPGGNWNSPLHF; v_call: TRBV28; cdr3_length: 15; clone_size: -; j_call: TRBJ1-6; d_call: TRBD1
cdr3_nt: TGCGCCAGCAGCCCCAGACTAGCGGGAGGTTCTAACACCGGGGAGCTGTTTTTT; cdr3_aa: CASSPRLAGGSNTGELFF; v_call: TRBV4-3; cdr3_length: 18; clone_size: -; j_call: TRBJ2-2; d_call: TRBD2
cdr3_nt: TGTGCCAGTAGTAGAATAGCGGGAGGCCGGGGAGATACGCAGTATTTT; cdr3_aa: CASSRIAGGRGDTQYF; v_call: TRBV19; cdr3_length: 16; clone_size: -; j_call: TRBJ2-3; d_call: TRBD2
cdr3_nt: TGTGCCAGCAGCCAAGACTCTGGGGCGCGTAACACTGAAGCTTTCTTT; cdr3_aa: CASSQDSGARNTEAFF; v_call: TRBV3-1/TRBV3-2; cdr3_length: 16; clone_size: once; j_call: TRBJ1-1; d_call: -
cdr3_nt: TGTGCCAGCAGCCCCAGTTCGGTGGTATACAATGAGCAGTTCTTC; cdr3_aa: CASSPSSVVYNEQFF; v_call: TRBV27; cdr3_length: 15; clone_size: -; j_call: TRBJ2-1; d_call: -
cdr3_nt: TGTGCCAGCAGCTTGGGACAGGGGGCGCGGGGTAACTATGGCTACACCTTC; cdr3_aa: CASSLGQGARGNYGYTF; v_call: TRBV5-4; cdr3_length: 17; clone_size: -; j_call: TRBJ1-2; d_call: TRBD1
cdr3_nt: TGTGCCAGCAGCAAGTCGGGGAGTGAGTACGAGCAGTACTTC; cdr3_aa: CASSKSGSEYEQYF; v_call: TRBV5-5; cdr3_length: 14; clone_size: -; j_call: TRBJ2-7; d_call: -
cdr3_nt: TGCAGCGCCTCGGGGGGATACAATGAGCAGTTCTTC; cdr3_aa: CSASGGYNEQFF; v_call: TRBV29-1; cdr3_length: 12; clone_size: -; j_call: TRBJ2-1; d_call: TRBD2
cdr3_nt: TGTGCCAGCAGTACGACGAGCTACGAGCAGTACTTC; cdr3_aa: CASSTTSYEQYF; v_call: TRBV28; cdr3_length: 12; clone_size: -; j_call: TRBJ2-7; d_call: -